This TCR beta chain was found in a study of cytomegalovirus exposure and HLA in healthy donors. Across the whole study: Among the roughly 380 donors who were genotyped, about 86% fell in the genetic ancestry cluster that is associated with self-reported Caucasian donors.

Researchers ran the PCR with 60 Vbeta and 13 Jbeta primers. Measured with immunoSEQ multiplex PCR; TCRdb has only the in-frame clones, and not every one. The table lists more than 150,000 clones, 81% of them singletons, with 2.2% in the top ten. Turning to this clone: Its target is unknown.

Study results and caveats: TCR beta chain V- and J-gene trimming was linked, in a later analysis, to a missense variant in DCLRE1C. The dataset shows that most TCR sequences were rare, while some public TCRs occurred in many donors.

The receptor's source is a woman in her 30s in good health and CMV-seronegative. The sequencing input was PBMCs.

CDR3 bases: TGTGCCAGCAGCACCGCCCGGCGCGGAAATGAAAAACTGTTTTTT. As protein: CASSTARRGNEKLFF. The gene calls are TRBV28 and TRBJ1-4; no clear D. V was shortened by 6 bases and J by 5 bases, with 16 bases between the two germline ends. The germline gives CDR1 MDHEN, CDR2 SYDVKM. This CDR3 spans 15 amino acids.